The sequence of this T cell receptor (beta chain) was determined in a study of shared clonotypes between healthy human individuals. Data came from immunoSEQ multiplex PCR; TCRdb stores just in-frame clones and leaves some out. Of over a million clones detected, about 84% appear once; the ten largest clones hold under 0.65%. Trimming cost V 1 base and J 7 bases; bases outside gene matches: 4. Germline CDR1 reads MDHEN; CDR2 reads SYDVKM. The CDR3 extends over 17 amino acids. This clone was counted a single time. The sequenced material came from memory CD4+ T cells from PBMCs. Regarding subset: CD45RA-negative fraction. This receptor was taken from a man between 18 and 35 years old in good health. Some clones in this sample may be carry-over from other donors' samples. The chain carries TRBV28 and TRBJ2-1; 16 bases agree with TRBD2. CDR3 in DNA: TGTGCCAGCAGTTTATTGTCGGGACTAGCGGGAGGGAATGAGCAGTTCTTC. Translation: CASSLLSGLAGGNEQFF.